This TCR beta chain was retrieved from a study of PD-1 blockade in classical Hodgkin lymphoma. The study's findings and limits: TCR diversity rose significantly by C4D1 in CD4+ but not CD8+ cells. Complete responders possessed baseline diversity comparable to newly diagnosed patients. Undefined causes, possibly disease activity or prior therapy, underlie the repertoire differences. In newly diagnosed patients, baseline TCR diversity was reportedly below that of healthy donors.

The method was immunoSEQ multiplex PCR; TCRdb's version includes in-frame clones alone and lacks a portion of them. The table lists tens of thousands of clones, around 80% of them singletons. Every patient relapsed after autologous stem cell transplantation, and brentuximab vedotin exposure varied. Germline values: CDR1 SNHLY, CDR2 FYNNEI. Losses at the gene ends were 4 bases for V and 7 bases for J; bases not matched to a gene: 12. This CDR3 contains 15 residues. In regard to this clone: Its matching antigen is unknown.

The rearrangement uses TRBV2 and TRBJ2-7; 8 bases line up with TRBD2. The starting material was peripheral blood mononuclear cells (PBMCs), obtained before the second cycle of nivolumab. The sequence derives from a human donor with classical Hodgkin lymphoma. The CDR3 DNA reads TGTGCCAGCAGTGGGTTGGAAGCGGGAGTTGGTGAGCAGTACTTC. Translated, it gives CASSGLEAGVGEQYF.